This TCR beta chain is drawn from a study of identical twins. TCRdb independently ran MiXCR on the 5' RACE reads; one entry per CDR3 protein. The repertoire holds approximately 1.8 million distinct CDR3 sequences, with about 32% as singletons. CDR3 length equals 15 residues. V shed 4 bases, J shed 5 bases, and the junction held 11 bases outside the gene matches. Germline values: CDR1 SGHRS, CDR2 YFSETQ. Material: cord blood. This receptor was identified in a newborn girl in good health. The genes are TRBV5-1 and TRBJ2-5, with TRBD2 matching over 7 bases. DNA of the CDR3: TGCGCCAGCAGCCCTCGGACTAGTTGGGGTGAGACCCAGTACTTC. It is translated as CASSPRTSWGETQYF.